This TCR beta chain derives from a study of blood T cell repertoires in COVID-19. During active infection, Seattle patients enrolled and were then monitored through disease. Original processing methods: Amplification of reference gene primers provided the estimated nucleated cell counts. Sequencing was performed with immunoSEQ multiplex PCR; in TCRdb, only in-frame clones are kept and a portion is missing. Clone size and the V and J calls come from that table; the DNA yielded D and trimming. The sample carries roughly 230,000 clones, around 84% recorded once. The CDR3 has 11 amino acids. Deletions cut 6 bases from V and 1 base from J, with 3 bases between.

The gene calls are TRBV23-1 and TRBJ2-5; D uncertain. TRBV23-1 is flagged as an ORF with uncertain function. The clonotype originates from an elderly woman with COVID-19, enrolled during active disease. Sequenced input: peripheral blood. Written as DNA, the CDR3 is TGCGCCAGCAGCCTCCAAGAGACCCAGTACTTC. The encoded protein is CASSLQETQYF.